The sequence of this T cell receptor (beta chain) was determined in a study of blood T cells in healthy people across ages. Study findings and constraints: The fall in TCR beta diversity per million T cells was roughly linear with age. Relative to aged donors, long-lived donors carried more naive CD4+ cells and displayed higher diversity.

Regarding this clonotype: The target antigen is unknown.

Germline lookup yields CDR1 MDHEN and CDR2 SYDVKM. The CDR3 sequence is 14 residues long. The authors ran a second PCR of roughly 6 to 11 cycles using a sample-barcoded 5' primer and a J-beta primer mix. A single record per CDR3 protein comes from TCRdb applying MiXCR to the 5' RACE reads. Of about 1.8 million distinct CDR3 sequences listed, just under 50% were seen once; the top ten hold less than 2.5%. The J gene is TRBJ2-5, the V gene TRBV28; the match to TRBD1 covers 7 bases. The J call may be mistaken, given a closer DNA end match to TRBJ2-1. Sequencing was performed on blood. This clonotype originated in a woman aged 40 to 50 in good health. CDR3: CASSGDRDQETQFF. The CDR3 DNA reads TGTGCCAGCAGCGGAGACAGGGATCAAGAGACCCAGTTCTTC.